What follows are 14 T cell receptor beta chains derived from one specimen sequenced in a study of CD8+ T cells in alopecia areata. Treatment specified: oral pan-JAK inhibitor, 5-10 mg twice daily. RNA extraction was followed by reverse transcription into cDNA, which acted as the sequencing template. Assay: immunoSEQ multiplex PCR; the TCRdb copy retains only in-frame clones and omits some. The table lists over 150,000 clones, 58% of them singletons. The material sequenced was CD4+ T cells sorted from blood, taken at week 24, from a patient treated with tofacitinib. These receptors all come from a human donor with alopecia areata.

This clone was seen just once. V usage is TRBV7-3 and J usage is TRBJ2-7; D gene unclear. CDR1 is SGHTA, CDR2 FQGTGA, per germline. The V and J ends lost 2 bases and 2 bases respectively, with 7 bases between them. The CDR3 is 13 residues long. CDR3 in amino acids: CASSLSKAYEQYF. The CDR3 DNA follows: TGTGCCAGCAGCTTATCCAAGGCCTACGAGCAGTACTTC.

V is TRBV18 and J is TRBJ1-2; 9 bases map to TRBD1. The V segment lost 3 bases and the J segment 8 bases; nucleotides outside the gene matches: 4. The germline V gene has CDR1 KGHSH and CDR2 LQKENI. This CDR3 region has 13 residues. The CDR3 spells CASSPGTGPGYTF. CDR3 nucleotides: TGTGCCAGCTCACCCGGGACAGGGCCGGGCTACACCTTC.

In DNA, the CDR3 is TGTGCCAGCAGCTTAGCTATGACAGGCGCCGAGGGGCCCCAGCATTTT. Amino acids: CASSLAMTGAEGPQHF. The rearrangement links TRBV7-2 to TRBJ1-5, with a weak D call TRBD1 (6 bases). CDR3 length: 16 amino acids. With 0 bases removed from V and 9 bases from J, the gap between germline ends came to 18 bases. From germline, CDR1 is SGHTA and CDR2 FQGNSA.

This chain connects TRBV7-9 to TRBJ2-1; TRBD2 aligns across 7 bases. The CDR3 totals 13 residues. The J segment lost 7 bases and the V segment lost 2 bases, leaving 2 bases of the junction unmatched. Germline CDR1 and CDR2: SEHNR and FQNEAQ (reference sequence). The CDR3 DNA sequence: TGTGCCAGCAGCTTAACTAGCGAAAATGAGCAGTTCTTC. It is translated as CASSLTSENEQFF.

V and J are TRBV5-1 and TRBJ2-7; 8 nucleotides agree with TRBD1. CDR3 size: 14 residues. V was clipped by 0 bases and J by 5 bases; unmatched bases: 4. CDR1 is SGHRS, CDR2 YFSETQ, per germline. In DNA form, the CDR3 reads TGCGCCAGCAGCTTGGCGACAGGGGTGGACGAGCAGTACTTC. Amino acids: CASSLATGVDEQYF.

The chain employs TRBV21-1 and TRBJ2-5; the D call TRBD2 from the table was never checked on the DNA. TRBV21-1 represents a pseudogene. The CDR3 length is 18 residues. The CDR3 DNA sequence: TGTGCCAGCAGCAACAACTTTTCAAGCGGGGTGTACCAAGAGACCCAGTACTTC. This gives the protein CASSNNFSSGVYQETQYF.

In its sample, this clone was seen once. V gene TRBV15 combines with J gene TRBJ1-2, with D possibly being TRBD1 (5 bases). The length of the CDR3 is 15 residues. The germline gives CDR1 LNHNV, CDR2 YYDKDF (reference sequence). V shed 5 bases and J shed 2 bases, with 15 bases lying between them. CDR3 protein: CATSAAGGSNYGYTF. The CDR3 DNA sequence: TGTGCCACCAGCGCCGCGGGGGGGTCCAACTATGGCTACACCTTC.

The chain combines TRBV19 with TRBJ2-1; D assignment may be TRBD1 or TRBD2 (6 bases each). V lost 3 bases and J 6 bases, leaving 21 bases between the germline ends. This CDR3 is built from 17 residues. Germline CDR1 is LNHDA and CDR2 is SQIVND (reference sequence). DNA for the CDR3: TGTGCCAGTAGTATCAGTCCGGGAGAGGGGGTAGTCAATGAGCAGTTCTTC. Translating gives CASSISPGEGVVNEQFF.

This clone occurred a few times. The rearrangement links TRBV29-1 to TRBJ1-1, with D perhaps matching TRBD1 (6 bases). Trimming left V 6 bases short and J 1 base short, with 12 bases between. Germline assignment: CDR1 SQVTM and CDR2 ANQGSEA. This CDR3 has 13 amino acids. The CDR3 bases are TGCAGCGTGGCGACAGGAACGAACACTGAAGCTTTCTTT. Residues: CSVATGTNTEAFF.

V is TRBV9 and J is TRBJ2-1; D is unclear. Germline V gives CDR1 SGDLS, CDR2 YYNGEE. The CDR3 runs to 15 residues. V was clipped by 0 bases and J by 5 bases, with 12 bases between them. The CDR3 DNA follows: TGTGCCAGCAGCGTAGCGGTATTCTTAAACAATGAGCAGTTCTTC. Amino acid sequence: CASSVAVFLNNEQFF. The full variable domain, in which reference TRBV9 and TRBJ2-1 provide the parts outside the CDR3, is DSGVTQTPKHLITATGQRVTLRCSPRSGDLSVYWYQQSLDQGLQFLIQYYNGEERAKGNILERFSAQQFPDLHSELNLSSLELGDSALYFCASSVAVFLNNEQFFGPGTRLTVL.

This chain joins TRBV10-3 and TRBJ2-5, with D possibly being TRBD1 or TRBD2 (6 bases each). The CDR3 sequence is 15 residues long. Germline lookup yields CDR1 ENHRY and CDR2 SYGVKD. Trimming pared 2 bases from V and 5 bases from J, leaving 15 bases between. The CDR3 here is CAISEVVGGHETQYF. CDR3 sequence (DNA): TGTGCCATCAGTGAGGTTGTGGGGGGCCACGAGACCCAGTACTTC.

CDR3 loop: CASSVGIAQETQYF. In nucleotides, the CDR3 is TGTGCCAGCAGCGTAGGAATAGCCCAAGAGACCCAGTACTTC. The chain carries TRBV9 and TRBJ2-5; D remains unclear. From germline, CDR1 is SGDLS and CDR2 YYNGEE. The CDR3 runs to 14 residues. V gave up 0 bases and J gave up 1 base, with 7 bases separating them.

The V gene is TRBV6-5, the J gene TRBJ2-2, with D perhaps matching TRBD1 or TRBD2 (5 bases each). This CDR3 is 14 amino acids long. Germline V gene sequence: CDR1 MNHEY, CDR2 SVGAGI. Deletions cut 6 bases from V and 5 bases from J, with 13 bases between. This CDR3 is CASRGTHRTGELFF. CDR3 sequence (DNA): TGTGCCAGCAGGGGGACCCACCGGACCGGGGAGCTGTTTTTT.

The chain is built from TRBV5-1 and TRBJ2-7; possibly TRBD2 for D (6 bases). CDR1 and CDR2 (germline): SGHRS, YFSETQ. The V gene lost 3 bases and the J gene lost 0 bases, with 19 bases spanning the gap. This CDR3 has 17 residues. CDR3 nucleotides: TGCGCCAGCAGCTCCCACCTCTCGAGCGGGTCCTCCTACGAGCAGTACTTC. Translating gives CASSSHLSSGSSYEQYF.